The clone carrying this TCR beta chain has ten or more counts. Its target is unknown. The CDR3 has 15 residues. Germline loops: CDR1 DFQATT, CDR2 SNEGSKA (reference sequence). Trimming shortened V by 5 bases and J by 2 bases, and 19 bases separated the two germline ends. During its preparation, the TCRbeta library received unique molecular identifiers. TCRdb reanalysed the PCR reads using MiXCR and keeps one entry per CDR3 protein. The sample holds 95,000 to 150,000 distinct CDR3 sequences, roughly 23% seen once. This sample is drawn from a study of T-cell reconstitution after alpha-beta-depleted transplantation in children. Whole-study results and caveats: About two months after transplant, alpha-beta T cells reportedly came from several hundred expanded graft clones. After transplant, high TCRbeta diversity at day 60 in some patients arose from surviving recipient T cells and thymic progenitors. The authors attributed T-cell counts and diversity one year after transplant mostly to newly produced T cells.

Sequencing was performed on PBMCs, mostly from graft donor cells, taken 180 days after TCRalphabeta/CD19-depleted stem cell transplant. The TCR sequence derives from a male patient aged 2-10 years who had a stem cell transplant for chronic granulomatous disease, so the T cells may come from the graft donor. The V call is TRBV20-1, the J call TRBJ2-7, with a weak D call TRBD2 (5 bases). CDR3 region: CSASRLPAGPYEQYF. In nucleotides, the CDR3 is TGCAGTGCTTCCCGACTCCCGGCGGGCCCCTACGAGCAGTACTTC.